Listed below are T cell receptor beta chains from one sample, sequenced in a study of cytomegalovirus exposure and HLA in healthy donors. Generated by immunoSEQ multiplex PCR, the TCRdb table keeps only in-frame clones and is missing some. In the table there are 130,000 to 150,000 clones, around 88% of which are singletons. The material sequenced was PBMCs. The receptor set was obtained from a woman aged 18-29 years in good health and CMV-seropositive. Each CDR3 is given with its conserved first and last residue. Fields, in order: J gene, clone size, V gene, CDR3 length, D gene, CDR3 DNA, CDR3 protein. D genes are given only for firm matches. Clone size appears in some rows only: once, few, many, or a class for an expanded clone.

TRBJ1-6,NA,TRBV28,14,NA,TGTGCCAGCAGTTTCGCCGGGATGGATTCACCCCTCCACTTT,CASSFAGMDSPLHF
TRBJ2-5,NA,TRBV28,12,NA,TGTGCCAGCAGTTTTTGGAGCCGCGAAAGGTACTTC,CASSFWSRERYF
TRBJ2-1,NA,TRBV5-1,17,TRBD2,TGCGCCAGCAGCTCTAGCGGGGGGGCCAGCTCCTACAATGAGCAGTTCTTC,CASSSSGGASSYNEQFF
TRBJ2-3,NA,TRBV20-1,11,NA,TGCAGTGCTGAAAGGGGGGATACGCAGTATTTT,CSAERGDTQYF
TRBJ2-5,NA,TRBV20-1,11,NA,TGCAGTGCTAGGCCGAGAGAGACCCAGTACTTC,CSARPRETQYF
TRBJ2-5,NA,TRBV7-3,13,NA,TGTGCCAGCAGCTCTACTTTGGAAGAGACCCAGTACTTC,CASSSTLEETQYF
TRBJ2-3,NA,TRBV19,12,NA,TGTGCCAGTAGTACTCGCACAGATACGCAGTATTTT,CASSTRTDTQYF
TRBJ1-4,once,TRBV18,11,NA,TGTGCCAGCTCAACAGGTGAAAAACTGTTTTTT,CASSTGEKLFF
TRBJ1-5,once,TRBV29-1,12,NA,TGCAGGAGGGACTGGGGAAGAGGGCCCCAGCATTTT,CRRDWGRGPQHF
TRBJ1-4,NA,TRBV7-8,18,NA,TGTGCCAGCAGCTTAGTAATTCAGCTCCGGGGAACTAATGAAAAACTGTTTTTT,CASSLVIQLRGTNEKLFF
TRBJ2-7,NA,TRBV2,14,TRBD2,TGTGCCAGCACTAGCGGGGCTAACCCCTACGAGCAGTACTTC,CASTSGANPYEQYF
TRBJ2-5,NA,TRBV7-9,16,TRBD2,TGTGCCAGCAGGCCGACTAGCGGGAGGGCCGAGGAGACCCAGTACTTC,CASRPTSGRAEETQYF
TRBJ2-6,NA,TRBV11-1,18,TRBD1,TGTGCCAGCAGCCTTAGAGGACAGGTCCGAGCTGGGGCCAACGTCCTGACTTTC,CASSLRGQVRAGANVLTF
TRBJ2-7,NA,TRBV10-1,14,NA,TGCGCCAGCAGTGACTGCCGGTCGAACTACGAGCAGTACTTC,CASSDCRSNYEQYF
TRBJ2-6,NA,TRBV13,17,NA,TGTGCCAGCAGCGCGGGACAGAAAATCCTGGGTGCCAACGTCCTGACTTTC,CASSAGQKILGANVLTF
TRBJ1-5,NA,TRBV28,15,NA,TGTGCCAGCAGTTTAATAAGGGGGAGGGATCAGCCCCAGCATTTT,CASSLIRGRDQPQHF
TRBJ1-4,NA,TRBV5-1,14,TRBD1,TGCGCCAGCAGCCTGGGACAGGCTGAGGAAAAACTGTTTTTT,CASSLGQAEEKLFF
TRBJ2-5,NA,TRBV29-1,15,TRBD2,TGCAGCGCAAAGAGGCTAGCGGGCAGGTGGGAGACCCAGTACTTC,CSAKRLAGRWETQYF
TRBJ2-7,NA,TRBV4-1,15,NA,TGCGCCAGCAGCCAAGGATTTCAGATGTTCTACGAGCAGTACTTC,CASSQGFQMFYEQYF
TRBJ2-7,NA,TRBV28,14,NA,TGTGCCAGCAATCAGACACCGAGCTCCTACGAGCAGTACTTC,CASNQTPSSYEQYF
TRBJ1-2,NA,TRBV28,13,NA,TGTGCCAGCAGTTTTCAGGACAGCTATGGCTACACCTTC,CASSFQDSYGYTF
TRBJ1-1,NA,TRBV7-9,15,NA,TGTGCCAGCAGCTTATCGACAGCCTCGAACACTGAAGCTTTCTTT,CASSLSTASNTEAFF
TRBJ1-1,NA,TRBV28,12,NA,TGTGCCAGCAACTACCTAGGTACTGAAGCTTTCTTT,CASNYLGTEAFF